Listed below are T cell receptor beta chains from one sample, sequenced in a study of shared clonotypes between healthy human individuals. Clones were read by immunoSEQ multiplex PCR, and TCRdb kept only the in-frame ones, dropping some. The sample includes fewer than 550,000 clones, nearly 80% of them seen just once. Sequencing used PBMCs. All receptors derive from a woman aged 40 to 50 in good health. Some clones in this sample may be carry-over from other donors' samples. Each CDR3 is given with its conserved first and last residue. The D gene is left open where the match is weak. Size values are once, few and many counts, or a class for expanded clones, and some rows have none.

v_gene	j_gene	d_gene	abundance	CDR3nt	CDR3aa
TRBV5-4	TRBJ2-3	TRBD2	NA	TGTGCCAGCAGCTTGCGACTAGCGGGTAACACAGATACGCAGTATTTT	CASSLRLAGNTDTQYF
TRBV11-2	TRBJ2-5	TRBD1	once	TGTGCCAGCAGCAAGTTTCGGACAGGGATAGGAGAGACCCAGTACTTC	CASSKFRTGIGETQYF
TRBV6-1	TRBJ2-3	NA	NA	TGTGCCAGCAGTGACCCGGGACGTAGCACAGATACGCAGTATTTT	CASSDPGRSTDTQYF
TRBV6-1	TRBJ1-4	NA	NA	TGTGCCAGCAGTGATGTTGAAAAACTGTTTTTT	CASSDVEKLFF
TRBV7-6	TRBJ2-3	TRBD2	NA	TGTGCCAGCAGCCGATCCAGAGGACTAGCGATTATCACAGATACGCAGTATTTT	CASSRSRGLAIITDTQYF
TRBV11-3	TRBJ2-5	NA	NA	TGTGCCAGCAGCCCCGGAGGCCGAGAGACCCAGTACTTC	CASSPGGRETQYF
TRBV7-6	TRBJ2-2	TRBD2	NA	TGTGCCAGCAGCTTAGACCTAGCGGGAAGTGGTGGCGGGGAGCTGTTTTTT	CASSLDLAGSGGGELFF
TRBV30	TRBJ1-5	NA	NA	TGTGCCTGGAGTGCCCACGGGAAGAGTCAGCCCCAGCATTTT	CAWSAHGKSQPQHF
TRBV11-2	TRBJ1-1	NA	many	TGTGCCAGCAGCCCCTACAGGGAGTCCCCGAACACTGAAGCTTTCTTT	CASSPYRESPNTEAFF
TRBV6-5	TRBJ1-2	NA	NA	TGTGCCAGCAGTCCTCGACAGAAACTTAACTATGGCTACACCTTC	CASSPRQKLNYGYTF
TRBV5-5	TRBJ2-5	NA	NA	TGTGCCAGCAGCTTTTGGGGCTTTAAAGAGACCCAGTACTTC	CASSFWGFKETQYF
TRBV19	TRBJ1-1	NA	NA	TGTGCCAGTAGTGTAACGGTGGACACTGAAGCTTTCTTT	CASSVTVDTEAFF
TRBV28	TRBJ2-1	NA	NA	TGTGCCAGCAGTACTCCAGGGGTCACCTACAATGAGCAGTTCTTC	CASSTPGVTYNEQFF